This T cell receptor (beta chain) came from a study of circulating and synovial CD4+ cells in juvenile arthritis (dated by TCRdb to between 2012 and 2015). Study-wide context: Within each patient, the study compared the TCRbeta CDR3 repertoires of three groups: circulating HLA-DR+ CD4 T cells, bulk blood CD4 T cells, and synovial CD4 T cells. Repertoire sequencing aimed to confirm that a circulating synovial-like CD4 T cell subset was enriched in synovial clonotypes. Overall results and qualifications from the work: Because overlap with synovium rose as sequencing depth increased, the measured fractions of shared clonotypes likely underestimated the overlap of the full repertoire. Traditional Vbeta family usage analysis did not detect the difference between circulating pathogenic-like lymphocytes and bulk blood T cells. Circulating pathogenic-like lymphocytes clustered together with synovial T cells, and compared with bulk blood, the circulating pathogenic-like lymphocytes shared a substantially higher fraction of CDR3 sequences with synovium. Synovial and circulating pathogenic-like lymphocyte repertoires were less diverse than bulk blood CD4 repertoires, and some CPL samples were as oligoclonal as synovium. Because T cell genome counts in CPL samples and bulk blood CD4 samples differed by at least an order of magnitude, sample-size effects were addressed.

Library creation used the immunoSEQ multiplex PCR assay. TCRbeta CDR3 sequencing was carried out by an external provider as a commercial service. Concerning the study's data processing: Productive nucleotide sequences and amino acid sequences obtained through in silico translation were used in the analyses. To equalise sample size, diversity was assessed as Renyi entropy across alpha values by taking the median of 200 repeated subsamples. Pairwise repertoire distance was calculated as one minus the Chao-modified Jaccard index, correcting for under-sampling, and used for clustering. Frequency-weighted overlap with synovial clonotypes was calculated over 200 sample sizes with 200 draws without replacement at each size, and the overlap was reported at the size of the smaller sample. This immuneACCESS table, as held by TCRdb, lists in-frame sequences with V and J called but not all clones. Of the missing ones, under half trace to an unresolved V gene in checked studies; the others have no known cause. The V and J calls and clone size come from that table; D and trimming were worked out from the DNA. The table for this sample lists 30,000 to 40,000 clones; 90% to 95% of them were counted only once. Roughly 0.7% of the sample lies in the top ten.

The sequenced samples were obtained from patients with active juvenile idiopathic arthritis. Sorting was carried out immediately after cells were thawed, and dead cells were excluded with Live/Dead Fixable Near-IR Stain. This clone was counted a single time. Its specific antigen is unknown. No quality values exist for individual bases; no much larger clone is one base distant. Per the germline V gene (reference sequence), SGHKS is the CDR1 and YYEKEE is the CDR2. The CDR3 runs 14 amino acids, cysteine and phenylalanine included. This entry keeps only the CDR3 DNA: 42 bases, framed from base 1. The source material was CD4+ T cells from blood. The rearranged segments are TRBV5-5 and TRBJ2-5, with TRBD1 perhaps the D gene, on 6 matching bases. Matching the DNA end better, TRBJ2-7 makes the J call doubtful. This receptor was taken from a human donor with juvenile idiopathic arthritis. The nucleotide sequence is given as TGTGCCAGCAGCCACCGGACAGCCACCTACGAGCAGTACTTC. Its protein reads: CASSHRTATYEQYF.